This T cell receptor (beta chain) was recovered during a study of shared clonotypes between healthy human individuals. With regard to this clone: The target antigen is unknown.

Germline V gene data show CDR1 as SGHRS and CDR2 as YFSETQ. V lost 4 bases to trimming and J lost 3 bases; unmatched junction nucleotides: 7. The CDR3 contains 14 residues. An assay was performed, and its level was deep. The data were produced by immunoSEQ multiplex PCR, yet TCRdb's version contains in-frame clones alone and is incomplete. The sample carries about 600,000 clones, almost 97% recorded once. General study findings and limits: Among several donors, about 5% of naive CD4 clonotypes were found in common.

The rearrangement links TRBV5-1 to TRBJ2-7; TRBD1 matches at 7 bases. Sequencing was carried out using naive CD4+ T cells sorted from blood. Subset: CD45RA+ positively selected. The source of this sequence is a woman aged 30 to 39 in good health. CDR3 DNA: TGCGCCAGCAGCGTACCCGACAGGGACTACGAGCAGTACTTC. Translation: CASSVPDRDYEQYF.